The source of this T cell receptor (beta chain) is a study of blood T cell repertoires in COVID-19. Looking at the study overall: Samples taken during acute and convalescent COVID-19 were collected in the United States, Italy and Spain. T cells, B-cell-depleted T cells, or PBMCs provided the cDNA or gDNA that served as material.

This clone has more than one count but fewer than ten. TCRdb's copy holds only in-frame clones and misses some; the assay was immunoSEQ multiplex PCR. The sample includes roughly 670,000 clones, just under 90% of them seen just once. The CDR3 consists of 15 residues. Trimming stripped 3 bases from V and 0 bases from J, with 8 bases between. Germline CDR1 is MNHEY and CDR2 is SMNVEV (reference sequence). Input material: peripheral blood. The chain employs TRBV27 and TRBJ1-4, with D uncertain. This receptor was taken from a young woman with acute or convalescent COVID-19. The CDR3 loop reads CASSFRPATNEKLFF. In DNA, the CDR3 is TGTGCCAGCAGTTTCCGTCCTGCAACTAATGAAAAACTGTTTTTT.